The 8 T cell receptor beta chains reported below all come from one sample, sequenced in a study of T cell responses to AZD1222 COVID-19 vaccine. Profiling relied on immunoSEQ multiplex PCR, and the TCRdb table lists in-frame clones only, not all of them. The data show roughly 100,000 clones, 89% seen once. The input for sequencing was peripheral blood, taken 28 days after the second AZD1222 dose. These receptors were collected from an adult who received the AZD1222 COVID-19 vaccine.

The CDR3 DNA reads TGTGCCAGCAGTGTAGGGGGAGGCGGCACCGGGGAGCTGTTTTTT. The encoded protein is CASSVGGGGTGELFF. The chain employs TRBV28 and TRBJ2-2; D tentatively reads TRBD1 or TRBD2 (6 bases each). Germline V CDR1 and CDR2: MDHEN, SYDVKM. V lost 5 bases, J lost 4 bases, and 14 bases lay in between. The CDR3 runs 15 residues.

The V gene is TRBV10-3, the J gene TRBJ2-7, with D maybe TRBD1 (6 bases). The ends were cut back, 2 bases at V and 0 bases at J, with 11 bases in the middle. The CDR3 spans 15 residues. The V gene's germline CDR1 is ENHRY and CDR2 SYGVKD. The CDR3 region has the DNA TGTGCCATCAGTGAGGGGGGCCAAAGCTCCTACGAGCAGTACTTC. It yields the protein CAISEGGQSSYEQYF.

This clone has only a few counts. This chain links TRBV5-1 with TRBJ2-6; D is possibly TRBD1 (6 bases). Germline assignment: CDR1 SGHRS and CDR2 YFSETQ. The V gene lost 2 bases and the J gene lost 0 bases, with 12 bases spanning the gap. The length of the CDR3 is 17 residues. The chain's CDR3 is CASSFTGYLSGANVLTF. The CDR3 DNA follows: TGCGCCAGCAGCTTCACAGGGTACCTCTCTGGGGCCAACGTCCTGACTTTC.

This clone was detected once. This sequence joins TRBV25-1 and TRBJ1-3; D is unclear. CDR1 and CDR2 from the germline V gene are MGHDK and SYGVNS. V lost 3 bases, J lost 0 bases, and 9 bases lay in between. This CDR3 contains 15 residues. For the CDR3, the DNA is TGTGCCAGCAGTGATCCCGGCCGCTCTGGAAACACCATATATTTT. Its translation: CASSDPGRSGNTIYF.

The V gene is TRBV3-1 (or the pseudogene TRBV3-2), the J gene TRBJ2-4; 9 bases map to TRBD2. The CDR3 contains 14 residues. Germline V gives CDR1 LGHDT, CDR2 YNNKEL (reference sequence). J was trimmed by 8 bases and V by 3 bases; bases with no gene match: 5. The CDR3 here is CASSHISGSYIQYF. The CDR3 bases are TGTGCCAGCAGCCACATTAGCGGGAGTTACATTCAGTACTTC.

The chain couples TRBV6-4 to TRBJ2-1; D is undetermined. The germline CDR1 and CDR2 sequences are MRHNA and SNTAGT. V shed 4 bases and J shed 5 bases, with 9 bases lying between them. The CDR3 covers 13 residues. CDR3 protein: CASSAGRDNEQFF. For the CDR3, the DNA is TGTGCCAGCAGTGCTGGACGAGACAATGAGCAGTTCTTC.

The chain links TRBV7-2 to TRBJ2-1, with 7 bases fitting TRBD2. Losses at the gene ends were 2 bases for V and 10 bases for J; bases not matched to a gene: 8. This CDR3 has 14 amino acids. Looked up from germline, CDR1 is SGHTA and CDR2 is FQGNSA. The CDR3 DNA reads TGTGCCAGCAGCTTAAACCCAGCGGGAAGCGAGCAGTTCTTC. Amino acid sequence: CASSLNPAGSEQFF.

This clone came up a few times. The chain employs TRBV12-5 and TRBJ1-2, with a possible D match to TRBD1 (6 bases). The germline CDR1 and CDR2 sequences are LGHNT and FRNRAP. Deletions cut 1 base from V and 3 bases from J, with 9 bases between. The CDR3 loop spans 14 amino acids. This chain's CDR3 is CASGLGQEHYGYTF. CDR3 nucleotides: TGTGCTAGTGGTTTGGGACAGGAGCACTATGGCTACACCTTC.